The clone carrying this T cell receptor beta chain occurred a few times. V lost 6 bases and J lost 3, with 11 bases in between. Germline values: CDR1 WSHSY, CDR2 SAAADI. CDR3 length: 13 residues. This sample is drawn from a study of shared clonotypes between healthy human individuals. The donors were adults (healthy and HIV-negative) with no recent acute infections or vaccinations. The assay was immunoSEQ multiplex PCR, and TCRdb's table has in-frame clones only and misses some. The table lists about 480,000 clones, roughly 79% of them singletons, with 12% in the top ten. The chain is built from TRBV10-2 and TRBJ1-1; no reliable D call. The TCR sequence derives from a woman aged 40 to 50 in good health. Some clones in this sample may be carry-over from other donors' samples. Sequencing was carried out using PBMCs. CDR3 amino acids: CASRNGLYTEAFF. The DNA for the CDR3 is TGCGCCAGCAGGAATGGACTCTACACTGAAGCTTTCTTT.